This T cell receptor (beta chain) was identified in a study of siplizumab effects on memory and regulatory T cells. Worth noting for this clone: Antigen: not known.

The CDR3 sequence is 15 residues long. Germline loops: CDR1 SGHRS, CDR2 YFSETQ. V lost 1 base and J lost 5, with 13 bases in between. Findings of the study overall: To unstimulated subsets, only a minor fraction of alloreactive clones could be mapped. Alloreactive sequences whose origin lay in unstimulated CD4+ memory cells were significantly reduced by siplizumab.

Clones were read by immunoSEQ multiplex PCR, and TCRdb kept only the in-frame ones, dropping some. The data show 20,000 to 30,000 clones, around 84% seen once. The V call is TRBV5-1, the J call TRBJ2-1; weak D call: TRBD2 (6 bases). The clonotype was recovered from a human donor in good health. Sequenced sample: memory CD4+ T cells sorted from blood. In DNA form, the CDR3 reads TGCGCCAGCAGCTTGCGCCTAGCGCTAAACAATGAGCAGTTCTTC. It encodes CASSLRLALNNEQFF.